This entry concerns a single T cell receptor beta chain. The data belong to a study of blood T cell repertoires in COVID-19. In the study overall: Samples came from the United States, Italy and Spain, spanning acute and convalescent COVID-19. Sources were T cells, B-cell-depleted T cells, or PBMCs; the material itself was cDNA or gDNA.

Per the authors' pipeline: Nucleated cell number was recorded as an estimate derived from reference gene primer amplification. Some clones are missing from TCRdb's copy, which holds only in-frame ones; the method was immunoSEQ multiplex PCR. Clone size and the V and J calls come from that table; the DNA yielded D and trimming. The sample includes 110,000 or so clones, 70% to 90% of them seen just once. With 3 bases clipped from V and 3 bases from J, the junction kept 5 bases outside the gene matches. CDR1 is LNHDA, CDR2 SQIVND, per germline (reference sequence). The CDR3 extends over 15 amino acids. The receptor was derived from a woman aged 45-65 years with acute or convalescent COVID-19. Sequenced sample: peripheral blood. The chain combines TRBV19 with TRBJ1-1; 9 positions match TRBD1. The CDR3 nucleotides are TGTGCCAGTAGTATTTACAGGGGGCCGGACACTGAAGCTTTCTTT. Protein sequence: CASSIYRGPDTEAFF.